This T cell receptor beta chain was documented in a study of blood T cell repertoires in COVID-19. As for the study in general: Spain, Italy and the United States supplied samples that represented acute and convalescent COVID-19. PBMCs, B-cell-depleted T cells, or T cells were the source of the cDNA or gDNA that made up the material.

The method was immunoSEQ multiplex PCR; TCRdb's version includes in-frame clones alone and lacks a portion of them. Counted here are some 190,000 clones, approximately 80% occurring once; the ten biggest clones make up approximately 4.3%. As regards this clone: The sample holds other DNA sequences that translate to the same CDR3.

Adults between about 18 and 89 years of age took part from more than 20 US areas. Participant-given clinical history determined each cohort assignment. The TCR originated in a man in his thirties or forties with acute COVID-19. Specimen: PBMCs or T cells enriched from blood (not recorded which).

CDR3 nucleotide sequence: TGCAGCGTTGGAGGGACCGGGGAGCTGTTTTTT. It encodes CSVGGTGELFF. The chain recombines TRBV29-1 with TRBJ2-2; TRBD2 might be the D (5 bases). Trimming took 4 bases from V and 5 from J, leaving 5 bases between them. Germline CDR1 SQVTM, CDR2 ANQGSEA. This CDR3 is 11 amino acids long.